This T cell receptor (beta chain) derives from a study of T cells in narcolepsy. Study-wide background: Donors had narcolepsy type 1 or type 2, or were healthy controls. Findings and limits, study-wide: Reportedly, autoreactive clonotypes were serially detected in patients' blood but not controls'. Same-patient CSF and blood CD4+ T cell clonotypes included HCRT-specific and TRIB2-specific autoreactive ones.

TCRdb keeps only in-frame clones here, not all; method: immunoSEQ multiplex PCR. The top ten clones hold about 1.3% of a sample with about 25,000 clones, about 83% of them seen once. Germline CDR1 reads MNHNS; CDR2 reads SASEGT. Trimming left V 0 bases short and J 5 bases short, with 11 bases between. This CDR3 region has 15 residues. Note on this clone: Its antigen remains unknown.

Sequencing was done on a sample of CD45RA- memory CD4+ T cells from PBMCs. The V and J genes are TRBV6-1 and TRBJ2-1, with D unclear. The source is a human donor with narcolepsy. CDR3 loop: CASSEALRRNNEQFF. CDR3 sequence (DNA): TGTGCCAGCAGTGAAGCGCTTCGGCGGAACAATGAGCAGTTCTTC.